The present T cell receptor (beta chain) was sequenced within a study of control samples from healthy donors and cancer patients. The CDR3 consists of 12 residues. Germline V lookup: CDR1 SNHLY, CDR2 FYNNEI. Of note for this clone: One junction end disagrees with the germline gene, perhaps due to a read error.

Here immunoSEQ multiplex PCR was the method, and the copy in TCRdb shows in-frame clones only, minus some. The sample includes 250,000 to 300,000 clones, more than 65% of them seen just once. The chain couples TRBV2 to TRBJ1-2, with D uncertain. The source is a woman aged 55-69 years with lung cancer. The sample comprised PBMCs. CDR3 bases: TGTGCCGGCAGTGGGGAGGGCTATGGCTACACCTTC. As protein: CAGSGEGYGYTF.